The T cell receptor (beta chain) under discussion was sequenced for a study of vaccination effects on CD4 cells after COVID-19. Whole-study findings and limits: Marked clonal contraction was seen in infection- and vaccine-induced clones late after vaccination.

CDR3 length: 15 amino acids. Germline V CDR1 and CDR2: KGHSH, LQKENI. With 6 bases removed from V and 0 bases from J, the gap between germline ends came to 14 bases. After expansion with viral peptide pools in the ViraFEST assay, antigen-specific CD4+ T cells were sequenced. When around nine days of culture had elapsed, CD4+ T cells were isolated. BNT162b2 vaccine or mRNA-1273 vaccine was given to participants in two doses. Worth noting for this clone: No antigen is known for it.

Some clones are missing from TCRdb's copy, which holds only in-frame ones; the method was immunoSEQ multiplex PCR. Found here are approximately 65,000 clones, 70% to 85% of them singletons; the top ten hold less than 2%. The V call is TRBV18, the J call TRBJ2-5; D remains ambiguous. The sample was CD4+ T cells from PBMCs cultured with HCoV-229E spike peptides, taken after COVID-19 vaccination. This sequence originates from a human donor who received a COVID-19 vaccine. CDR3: CASSPSVGDQETQYF. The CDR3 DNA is TGTGCCAGCTCGCCGAGCGTTGGCGACCAAGAGACCCAGTACTTC.